This T cell receptor (beta chain) came from a study of blood T cells in healthy people across ages. Study-wide results and limits: Donors of long life had a larger count of naive CD4+ cells and greater diversity than aged donors. Unsorted PBMC input precluded a conclusive naive versus antigen-experienced comparison.

V shed 0 bases and J shed 2 bases, with 14 bases lying between them. In germline, CDR1 is MNHEY, CDR2 SVGAGI. This CDR3 contains 16 residues. The table lists this clonotype with many counts. Its target is unknown. The second PCR ran about 6 to 11 cycles with a sample-barcoded 5' primer and J-beta primers. TCRdb reprocessed the 5' RACE reads via MiXCR and lists one record per CDR3 protein. The sample has under 1,000,000 distinct CDR3 sequences, about 34% seen once; the top ten hold 10% to 15%. This clonotype was sampled from a man younger than 35 in good health. Source material: blood. The V gene is TRBV6-5, the J gene TRBJ2-7; D is possibly TRBD2 (5 bases). This CDR3 is CASSYSDSNRPYEQYF. For the CDR3, the DNA is TGTGCCAGCAGTTACTCGGACTCAAATCGGCCCTACGAGCAGTACTTC.